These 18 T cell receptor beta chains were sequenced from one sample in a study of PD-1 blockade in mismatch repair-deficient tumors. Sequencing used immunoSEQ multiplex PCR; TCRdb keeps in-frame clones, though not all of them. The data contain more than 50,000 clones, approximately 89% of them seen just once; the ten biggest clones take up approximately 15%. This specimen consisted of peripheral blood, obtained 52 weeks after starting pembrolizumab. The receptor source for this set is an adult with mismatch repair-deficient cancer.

CDR3: CASSSSAGSFYGYTF. In DNA, the CDR3 is TGTGCCAGCAGCTCATCGGCGGGCAGCTTCTATGGCTACACCTTC. The chain uses TRBV11-2 and TRBJ1-2; D gene unclear. V lost 4 bases to trimming and J lost 4 bases, with 16 bases between them. CDR1 SGHAT and CDR2 FQNNGV come from the germline V gene. This CDR3 is 15 amino acids long.

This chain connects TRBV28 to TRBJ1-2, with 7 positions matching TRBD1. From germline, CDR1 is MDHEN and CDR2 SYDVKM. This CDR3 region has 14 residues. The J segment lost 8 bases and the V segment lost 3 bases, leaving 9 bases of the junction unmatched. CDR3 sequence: CASSFAGGSTGYTF. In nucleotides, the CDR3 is TGTGCCAGCAGTTTTGCAGGGGGGTCGACCGGCTACACCTTC.

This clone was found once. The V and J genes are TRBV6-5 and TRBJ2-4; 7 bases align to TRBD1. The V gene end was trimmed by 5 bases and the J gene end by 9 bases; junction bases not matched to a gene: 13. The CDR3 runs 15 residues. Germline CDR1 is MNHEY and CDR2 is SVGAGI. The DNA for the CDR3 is TGTGCCAGCAGTAGCAGACAGGGTCCTGGGATCATTCAGTACTTC. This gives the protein CASSSRQGPGIIQYF.

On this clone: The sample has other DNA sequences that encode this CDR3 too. CDR3 in amino acids: CASSELYEQYF. DNA of the CDR3: TGTGCCAGCAGTGAATTATACGAGCAGTACTTC. The V gene is TRBV2, the J gene TRBJ2-7; D is undetermined. The CDR3 consists of 11 residues. V gave up 2 bases and J gave up 4 bases, with 3 bases separating them. Germline V gene data show CDR1 as SNHLY and CDR2 as FYNNEI.

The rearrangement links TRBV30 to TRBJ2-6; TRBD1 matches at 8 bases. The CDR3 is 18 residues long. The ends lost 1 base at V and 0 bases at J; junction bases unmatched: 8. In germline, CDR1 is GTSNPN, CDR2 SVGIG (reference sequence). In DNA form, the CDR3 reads TGTGCCTGGAGTGGGGGACAGGCCCTAATCTCTGGGGCCAACGTCCTGACTTTC. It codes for CAWSGGQALISGANVLTF.

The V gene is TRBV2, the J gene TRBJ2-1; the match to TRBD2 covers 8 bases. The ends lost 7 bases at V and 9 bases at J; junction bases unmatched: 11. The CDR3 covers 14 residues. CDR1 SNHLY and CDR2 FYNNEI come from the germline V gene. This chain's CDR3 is CASKSGSQLGEQFF. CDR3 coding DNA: TGTGCCAGCAAAAGCGGGAGCCAGTTAGGTGAGCAGTTCTTC.

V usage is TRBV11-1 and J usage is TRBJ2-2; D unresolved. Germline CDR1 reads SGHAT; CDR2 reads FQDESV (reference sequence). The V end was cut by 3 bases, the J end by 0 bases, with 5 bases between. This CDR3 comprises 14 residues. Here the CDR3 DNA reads TGTGCCAGCAGCTTTGGAACGAACACCGGGGAGCTGTTTTTT. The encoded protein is CASSFGTNTGELFF. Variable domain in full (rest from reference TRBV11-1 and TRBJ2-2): EAEVAQSPRYKITEKSQAVAFWCDPISGHATLYWYRQILGQGPELLVQFQDESVVDDSQLPKDRFSAERLKGVDSTLKIQPAELGDSAMYLCASSFGTNTGELFFGEGSRLTVL.

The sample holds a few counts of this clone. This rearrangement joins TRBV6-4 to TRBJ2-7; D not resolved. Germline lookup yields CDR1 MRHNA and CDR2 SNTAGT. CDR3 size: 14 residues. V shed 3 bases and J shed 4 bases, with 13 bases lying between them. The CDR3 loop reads CASSEDGSVYEQYF. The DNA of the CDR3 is TGTGCCAGCAGTGAAGACGGATCCGTTTACGAGCAGTACTTC.

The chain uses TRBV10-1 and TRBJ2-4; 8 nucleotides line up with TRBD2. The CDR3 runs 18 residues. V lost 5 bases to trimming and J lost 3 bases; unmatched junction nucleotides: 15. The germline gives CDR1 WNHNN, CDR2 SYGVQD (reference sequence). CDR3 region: CASSHPGTRRGGKNIQYF. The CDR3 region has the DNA TGCGCCAGCAGTCACCCCGGGACTAGAAGAGGAGGCAAAAACATTCAGTACTTC.

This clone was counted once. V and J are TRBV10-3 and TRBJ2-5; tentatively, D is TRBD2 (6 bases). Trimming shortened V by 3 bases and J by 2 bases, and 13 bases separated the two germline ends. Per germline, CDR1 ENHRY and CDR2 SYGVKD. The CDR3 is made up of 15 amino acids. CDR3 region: CAISETGEGQETQYF. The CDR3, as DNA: TGTGCCATCAGTGAAACGGGAGAGGGGCAAGAGACCCAGTACTTC.

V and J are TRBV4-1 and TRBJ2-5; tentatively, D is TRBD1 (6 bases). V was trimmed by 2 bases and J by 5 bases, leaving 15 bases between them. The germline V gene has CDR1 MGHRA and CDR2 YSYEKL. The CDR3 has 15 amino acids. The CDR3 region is CASSQFSGEGETQYF. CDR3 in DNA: TGCGCCAGCAGCCAATTTTCAGGGGAAGGGGAGACCCAGTACTTC.

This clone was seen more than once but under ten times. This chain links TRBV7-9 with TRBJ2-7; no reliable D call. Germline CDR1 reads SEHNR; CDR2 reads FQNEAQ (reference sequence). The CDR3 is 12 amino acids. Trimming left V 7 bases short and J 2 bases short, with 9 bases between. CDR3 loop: CASTSSTYEQYF. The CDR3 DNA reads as TGTGCCAGCACCTCCTCCACCTACGAGCAGTACTTC.

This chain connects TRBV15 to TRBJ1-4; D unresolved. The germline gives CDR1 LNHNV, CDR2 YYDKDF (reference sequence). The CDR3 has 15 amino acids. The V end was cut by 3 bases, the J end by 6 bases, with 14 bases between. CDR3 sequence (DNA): TGTGCCACCAGCAGGGAAAGGACTAGTTATGAAAAACTGTTTTTT. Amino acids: CATSRERTSYEKLFF.

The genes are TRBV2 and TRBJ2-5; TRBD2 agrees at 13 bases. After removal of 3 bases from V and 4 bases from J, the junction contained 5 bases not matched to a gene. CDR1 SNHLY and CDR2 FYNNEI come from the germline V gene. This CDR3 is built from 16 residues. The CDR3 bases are TGTGCCAGCAGTGACTGGCGGACTAGCGGGAGAGAGACCCAGTACTTC. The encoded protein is CASSDWRTSGRETQYF.

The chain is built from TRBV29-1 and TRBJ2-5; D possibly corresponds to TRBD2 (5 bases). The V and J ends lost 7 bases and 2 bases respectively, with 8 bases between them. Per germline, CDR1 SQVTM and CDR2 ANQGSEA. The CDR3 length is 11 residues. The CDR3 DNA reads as TGCAGCGCGCCGGGACAAGAGACCCAGTACTTC. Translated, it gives CSAPGQETQYF.

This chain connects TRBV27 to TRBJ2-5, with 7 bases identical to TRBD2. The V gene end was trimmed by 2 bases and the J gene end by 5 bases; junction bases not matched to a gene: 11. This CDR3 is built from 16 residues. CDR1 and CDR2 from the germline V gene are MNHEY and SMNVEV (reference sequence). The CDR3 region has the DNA TGTGCCAGCAGTTTAATGAGTCCGACTAGCCCGGAGACCCAGTACTTC. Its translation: CASSLMSPTSPETQYF.

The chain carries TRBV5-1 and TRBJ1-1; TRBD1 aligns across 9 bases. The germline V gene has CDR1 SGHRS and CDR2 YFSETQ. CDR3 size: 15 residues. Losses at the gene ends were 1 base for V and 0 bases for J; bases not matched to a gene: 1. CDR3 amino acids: CASSLTGGMNTEAFF. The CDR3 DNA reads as TGCGCCAGCAGCTTGACAGGGGGCATGAACACTGAAGCTTTCTTT.

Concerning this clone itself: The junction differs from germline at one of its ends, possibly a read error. CDR3: CASSESRTGGQGTQYF. CDR3 coding DNA: TGCGCCAGCAGTGAGTCCCGAACAGGGGGTCAAGGGACCCAGTACTTC. J is TRBJ2-5 and V is TRBV10-2; TRBD1 matches at 8 bases. This CDR3 contains 16 residues. The germline gives CDR1 WSHSY, CDR2 SAAADI.